This T cell receptor beta chain was obtained from a study of PD-1 blockade in classical Hodgkin lymphoma. Findings and caveats of the study: Diversity similar to that of newly diagnosed patients was seen at baseline in complete responders.

The CDR3 spans 16 residues. Germline loops: CDR1 SGHTA, CDR2 FQGNSA. V lost 2 bases, J lost 2 bases, and 7 bases stayed unmatched. Specified time point: cycle 4 day 1 (C4D1), after five to seven weeks of nivolumab. Relapse after autologous stem cell transplantation occurred in every patient, and brentuximab vedotin exposure varied. Thawed PBMCs supplied CD8+ T cells via magnetic negative selection. Patients had relapsed/refractory classical Hodgkin lymphoma with complete response, partial response or progressive disease as best response. In regard to this clone: Antigen unknown.

The assay was immunoSEQ multiplex PCR, and TCRdb's table has in-frame clones only and misses some. The sample has about 20,000 clones, more than 80% seen once. The chain is built from TRBV7-2 and TRBJ2-3; TRBD1 agrees at 7 bases. Material: CD8+ T cells from blood, obtained before the fourth cycle of nivolumab. This receptor was identified in a human donor with classical Hodgkin lymphoma. The CDR3 here is CASSLPGQISTDTQYF. The CDR3 DNA reads as TGTGCCAGCAGCTTACCGGGACAGATTTCCACAGATACGCAGTATTTT.